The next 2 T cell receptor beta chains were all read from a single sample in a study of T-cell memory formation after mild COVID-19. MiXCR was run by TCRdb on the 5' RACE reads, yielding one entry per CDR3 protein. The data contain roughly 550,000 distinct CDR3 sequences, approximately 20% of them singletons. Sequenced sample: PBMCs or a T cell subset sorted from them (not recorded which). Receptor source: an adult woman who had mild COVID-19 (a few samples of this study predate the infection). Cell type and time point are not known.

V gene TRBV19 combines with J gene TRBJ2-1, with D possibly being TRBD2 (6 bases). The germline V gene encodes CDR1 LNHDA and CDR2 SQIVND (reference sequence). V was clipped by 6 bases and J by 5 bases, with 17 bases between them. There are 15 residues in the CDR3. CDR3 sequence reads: CASSQPWRGDNEQFF. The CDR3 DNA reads TGTGCCAGTAGCCAACCCTGGAGGGGCGACAATGAGCAGTTCTTC.

The CDR3: CSARAPQFGNTIYF. CDR3 sequence (DNA): TGCAGTGCTAGAGCCCCCCAATTTGGAAACACCATATATTTT. The chain couples TRBV20-1 to TRBJ1-3, with no clear D. Germline lookup yields CDR1 DFQATT and CDR2 SNEGSKA (reference sequence). The CDR3 totals 14 residues. V gave up 1 base and J gave up 3 bases, with 10 bases separating them.